The 29 T cell receptor beta chains below all came from one sample that was sequenced in a study of T cell repertoires in cytomegalovirus infection. Using its own MiXCR run on the reads, TCRdb lists one record per CDR3 protein. The sample includes a few hundred thousand distinct CDR3 sequences, roughly a fifth of them seen just once. Their specific antigens are unknown. This specimen was cultured PBMCs, taken from culture after CMV antigen stimulation. These receptors all come from a human donor in good health (CMV status not recorded). Some clones in this sample may be carry-over from other donors' samples.

The V call is TRBV7-9, the J call TRBJ2-3; 7 bases fit TRBD1. The CDR3 contains 16 residues. Per the germline V gene, CDR1 is SEHNR and CDR2 is FQNEAQ (reference sequence). Trimming cost V 0 bases and J 1 base; bases outside gene matches: 4. The CDR3 DNA reads as TGTGCCAGCAGCTTAGCGAGGGACAGTCGCACAGATACGCAGTATTTT. Protein sequence: CASSLARDSRTDTQYF.

The J gene is TRBJ1-4, the V gene TRBV11-2; D unresolved. The V gene's germline CDR1 is SGHAT and CDR2 FQNNGV. CDR3 length: 15 residues. The V end lost 4 bases, the J end lost 8 bases, and 17 bases lay between the germline ends. The CDR3 DNA is TGTGCCAGCAGCTATACAGCCCGCGATTCGGAAAAACTGTTTTTT. This encodes CASSYTARDSEKLFF. Using reference TRBV11-2 and TRBJ1-4 for the parts outside the CDR3, the full variable domain is EAGVAQSPRYKIIEKRQSVAFWCNPISGHATLYWYQQILGQGPKLLIQFQNNGVVDDSQLPKDRFSAERLKGVDSTLKIQPAKLEDSAVYLCASSYTARDSEKLFFGSGTQLSVL.

This chain joins TRBV18 and TRBJ2-3; 12 bases match TRBD1. This CDR3 spans 15 amino acids. Germline trimming cut 3 bases from V and 4 bases from J; bases unmatched to any gene: 2. Germline V gene sequence: CDR1 KGHSH, CDR2 LQKENI. Written as DNA, the CDR3 is TGTGCCAGCTCACCCGGGACAGGGGGCGCAGATACGCAGTATTTT. Its protein product is CASSPGTGGADTQYF.

This clonotype was seen at least ten times. The chain is built from TRBV4-3 and TRBJ1-4; 8 nucleotides agree with TRBD1. The germline gives CDR1 LGHNA, CDR2 YSLEER. The CDR3 consists of 16 residues. V dropped 6 bases and J dropped 5; count of bases not matched to a gene: 11. In DNA form, the CDR3 reads TGCGCCAGCAGTCCTAATCGACAGGGGTTGAATGAAAAACTGTTTTTT. Amino acids: CASSPNRQGLNEKLFF.

This chain joins TRBV12-3 or TRBV12-4 and TRBJ2-3, with D possibly matching TRBD2 (7 bases). V lost 3 bases, J lost 1 base, and 11 bases lay in between. CDR3 length: 15 amino acids. CDR3 sequence reads: CASSLGGLRTDTQYF. As DNA, the CDR3 is TGTGCCAGCAGTTTGGGGGGGCTTCGCACAGATACGCAGTATTTT.

V usage is TRBV7-9 and J usage is TRBJ2-1; 8 nucleotides agree with TRBD1. CDR3 length: 15 residues. CDR1 is SEHNR and CDR2 is FQNEAQ in the germline V gene (reference sequence). The V and J ends lost 11 bases and 6 bases, in that order; junction bases with no gene match: 15. Here the CDR3 reads CALSEGEQGGNEQFF. The CDR3 DNA reads TGTGCCCTCAGCGAGGGGGAACAGGGGGGCAATGAGCAGTTCTTC.

The chain links TRBV24-1 to TRBJ2-1, with D unclear. This CDR3 region has 15 residues. Germline loops: CDR1 KGHDR, CDR2 SFDVKD. V lost 4 bases and J lost 8, with 17 bases in between. The CDR3: CATSESRWPAHEQFF. The CDR3 nucleotides read TGTGCCACCAGTGAGTCCCGATGGCCGGCCCATGAGCAGTTCTTC.

This clonotype has only one observation. V is TRBV7-9 and J is TRBJ2-1; tentative D call: TRBD2 (5 bases). This CDR3 is built from 12 residues. In germline, CDR1 is SEHNR, CDR2 FQNEAQ (reference sequence). V was trimmed by 3 bases and J by 11 bases, leaving 11 bases between them. The CDR3: CASSLGSSKQFF. CDR3 sequence (DNA): TGTGCCAGCAGCTTGGGGTCTAGCAAGCAGTTCTTC.

This clonotype has a count of ten or more. This chain's CDR3 is CASSFIHRDGYTF. The CDR3 nucleotides read TGTGCCAGCAGCTTTATTCACAGGGATGGCTACACCTTC. V and J are TRBV7-2 and TRBJ1-2, with D tentatively TRBD1 (6 bases). CDR1 is SGHTA and CDR2 is FQGNSA in the germline V gene. The CDR3 contains 13 residues. Trimming shortened V by 3 bases and J by 6 bases, and 11 bases separated the two germline ends.

V is TRBV9 and J is TRBJ2-1; a weak D match, TRBD2 (6 bases). V dropped 2 bases and J dropped 7 bases, with 16 bases sitting between them. Germline V gives CDR1 SGDLS, CDR2 YYNGEE. The CDR3 contains 15 residues. For the CDR3, the DNA is TGTGCCAGCAGCGTGATGGGGGGAGGATTGAATGAGCAGTTCTTC. It specifies CASSVMGGGLNEQFF.

Comment on this clonotype: The junction and the germline gene differ at one end; a read error may be behind it. The V call is TRBV7-9, the J call TRBJ2-3, with 12 bases identical to TRBD2. This CDR3 is built from 15 residues. CDR1 SEHNR and CDR2 FQNEAQ come from the germline V gene (reference sequence). CDR3 coding DNA: TGTGCCAGCTCCAGACTAGCGGGAGTGACAGATACACAGTATTTT. Its protein is CASSRLAGVTDTQYF.

This clonotype has just a few counts. The J gene is TRBJ2-2, the V gene TRBV15; a possible D gene is TRBD2 (6 bases). Germline V gene sequence: CDR1 LNHNV, CDR2 YYDKDF (reference sequence). The CDR3 has 15 residues. Trimming shortened V by 4 bases and J by 3 bases, and 12 bases separated the two germline ends. The CDR3 coding sequence is TGTGCCACCAGCAACCCTGGCGGGGACACCGGGGAGCTGTTTTTT. It translates to CATSNPGGDTGELFF.

This rearrangement joins TRBV29-1 to TRBJ1-1; D remains ambiguous. This CDR3 region has 12 residues. V lost 0 bases to trimming and J lost 5 bases, with 7 bases between them. Germline values: CDR1 SQVTM, CDR2 ANQGSEA. CDR3 in amino acids: CSVEEVGTEAFF. CDR3 nucleotide sequence: TGCAGCGTTGAAGAGGTAGGAACTGAAGCTTTCTTT.

This clonotype was recorded a few times. The chain employs TRBV27 and TRBJ1-5; D call uncertain. The germline V and J ends were trimmed by 8 bases and 4 bases, with 12 bases remaining between them. The CDR3 is 13 residues long. Germline CDR1 reads MNHEY; CDR2 reads SMNVEV (reference sequence). The CDR3 DNA reads as TGTGCCAGCCGTCAAGAAGGGAATCAGCCCCAGCATTTT. This translates into CASRQEGNQPQHF.

This clonotype was observed at least ten times. This chain connects TRBV7-2 to TRBJ1-2, with a weak D call TRBD1 (6 bases). This CDR3 has 14 residues. Trimming took off 0 bases at V and 6 bases at J, with 11 bases between the two ends. From germline, CDR1 is SGHTA and CDR2 FQGNSA. This CDR3 is CASSLAQGSDGYTF. Written as DNA, the CDR3 is TGTGCCAGCAGCTTAGCACAGGGAAGCGATGGCTACACCTTC.

This clonotype was seen a few times. The gene calls are TRBV12-3 or TRBV12-4 and TRBJ2-7, with a weak D call TRBD2 (5 bases). The CDR3 runs 13 residues. Trimming left V 6 bases short and J 7 bases short, with 16 bases between. The CDR3 is CASRKTPEGEQYF. CDR3 bases: TGTGCCAGCAGGAAGACACCCGAGGGTGAGCAGTACTTC.

In this sample, this clonotype turned up a few times. This chain links TRBV7-2 with TRBJ2-7; 9 bases match TRBD1. CDR1 is SGHTA and CDR2 is FQGNSA in the germline V gene. This CDR3 is built from 14 residues. V lost 5 bases and J lost 3; bases outside the gene matches: 5. The CDR3 loop reads CASSVGQGIYEQYF. CDR3 in DNA: TGTGCCAGCAGCGTGGGACAGGGAATCTACGAGCAGTACTTC.

This clonotype was seen a few times. V and J are TRBV12-5 and TRBJ2-1, with 11 nucleotides matching TRBD2. V was pared by 4 bases and J by 9 bases, with 11 bases of the junction left unmatched. CDR1 is LGHNT, CDR2 FRNRAP, per germline. The CDR3 has 16 amino acids. The CDR3 loop is CASGSLLAGVGGEQFF. CDR3 nucleotide sequence: TGTGCTAGTGGTTCCCTACTAGCGGGAGTAGGAGGTGAGCAGTTCTTC.

This rearrangement joins TRBV7-2 to TRBJ2-2; no clear D gene. The CDR3 consists of 13 residues. Looked up from germline, CDR1 is SGHTA and CDR2 is FQGNSA. V was shortened by 7 bases and J by 5 bases, with 11 bases between the two germline ends. CDR3 protein: CASTRWVTGELFF. The DNA of the CDR3 is TGTGCCAGCACCCGATGGGTGACCGGGGAGCTGTTTTTT.

The chain joins TRBV18 to TRBJ2-1; 8 nucleotides agree with TRBD2. The CDR3 has 20 residues. In germline, CDR1 is KGHSH, CDR2 LQKENI. The ends lost 3 bases at V and 3 bases at J; junction bases unmatched: 19. CDR3 nucleotides: TGTGCCAGCTCACCCTTTTCGGGGGGGCAGTCCCTGAACCTCTACAATGAGCAGTTCTTC. Encoded protein: CASSPFSGGQSLNLYNEQFF. The full variable domain, in which reference TRBV18 and TRBJ2-1 provide the parts outside the CDR3, is NAGVMQNPRHLVRRRGQEARLRCSPMKGHSHVYWYRQLPEEGLKFMVYLQKENIIDESGMPKERFSAEFPKEGPSILRIQQVVRGDSAAYFCASSPFSGGQSLNLYNEQFFGPGTRLTVL.

This clonotype has more than one count but fewer than ten. The J gene is TRBJ2-1, the V gene TRBV25-1; possibly TRBD2 for D (6 bases). The germline V gene encodes CDR1 MGHDK and CDR2 SYGVNS. Between the trimmed V and J ends, which lost 0 bases and 9 bases, there was a span of 15 bases. The CDR3 contains 15 residues. The chain's CDR3 is CASSEYGGTVSEQFF. The CDR3, as DNA: TGTGCCAGCAGTGAATACGGGGGAACAGTGAGTGAGCAGTTCTTC.

This clonotype was counted many times. This rearrangement joins TRBV7-6 to TRBJ1-1; D is unclear. Looked up from germline, CDR1 is SGHVS and CDR2 is FNYEAQ. The CDR3 covers 15 residues. The V gene lost 0 bases and the J gene lost 0 bases, with 8 bases spanning the gap. The CDR3, as DNA: TGTGCCAGCAGCTTAGCGGGCAGAATGAACACTGAAGCTTTCTTT. This sequence encodes CASSLAGRMNTEAFF. Complete variable domain (other parts from reference TRBV7-6 and TRBJ1-1): GAGVSQSPRYKVTKRGQDVALRCDPISGHVSLYWYRQALGQGPEFLTYFNYEAQQDKSGLPNDRFSAERPEGSISTLTIQRTEQRDSAMYRCASSLAGRMNTEAFFGQGTRLTVV.

This clonotype was detected many times. The J gene is TRBJ1-2, the V gene TRBV11-3; 8 nucleotides agree with TRBD1. The germline gives CDR1 SGHNT, CDR2 YENEEA. J lost 2 bases, V lost 0 bases, and 11 bases had no gene match. This CDR3 spans 18 amino acids. The chain's CDR3 is CASSLEPDRAGTNYGYTF. The CDR3 DNA reads as TGTGCCAGCAGCTTAGAACCGGACAGGGCTGGGACCAACTATGGCTACACCTTC.

This clonotype showed up just a few times. The V and J genes are TRBV2 and TRBJ1-2; D is perhaps TRBD1 (6 bases). CDR1 is SNHLY, CDR2 FYNNEI, per germline. Trimming removed 2 bases from V and 3 bases from J, with 10 bases in between. The CDR3 spans 14 residues. In DNA, the CDR3 is TGTGCCAGCAGTGAAAACAGGGATGACTATGGCTACACCTTC. As protein: CASSENRDDYGYTF.

This clonotype was recorded a few times. This rearrangement joins TRBV28 to TRBJ1-1; D is perhaps TRBD1 (5 bases). The CDR3 contains 15 residues. Trimming cost V 5 bases and J 5 bases, with 18 bases left between them. Germline lookup yields CDR1 MDHEN and CDR2 SYDVKM. Here the CDR3 DNA reads TGTGCCAGCAGTCCCGGGGCGGGAGTAGGAACTGAAGCTTTCTTT. Its protein product is CASSPGAGVGTEAFF.

The sample holds many counts of this clonotype. The chain is built from TRBV7-2 and TRBJ2-5, with D unclear. This CDR3 is built from 13 residues. V lost 1 base to trimming and J lost 5 bases, with 8 bases between them. Germline V gives CDR1 SGHTA, CDR2 FQGNSA. The CDR3 sequence: CASSLGAQETQYF. CDR3 coding DNA: TGTGCCAGCAGCTTAGGGGCACAGGAGACCCAGTACTTC.

This clonotype was counted only a few times. This chain joins TRBV7-9 and TRBJ2-1; 10 bases agree with TRBD1. CDR3 length equals 16 residues. Unmatched junction bases numbered 5, after V lost 2 bases and J lost 4 bases. CDR1 is SEHNR, CDR2 FQNEAQ, per germline (reference sequence). This chain's CDR3 is CASSLMDRGYYNEQFF. CDR3 DNA: TGTGCCAGCAGCTTAATGGACAGGGGGTATTACAATGAGCAGTTCTTC.

Only a few counts were recorded for this clonotype. CDR3 loop: CASQGETQYF. CDR3 DNA sequence: TGTGCCAGTCAGGGGGAGACCCAGTACTTC. The chain is built from TRBV19 and TRBJ2-5; perhaps TRBD1 as D (6 bases). CDR3 size: 10 residues. The V end was cut by 8 bases, the J end by 5 bases, with 6 bases between. The germline V gene encodes CDR1 LNHDA and CDR2 SQIVND (reference sequence).

CDR3 bases: TGTGCCAGCAGCCAAGATCGTCGGGAGGGCCACGAGCAGTACTTC. Translation gives CASSQDRREGHEQYF. The V call is TRBV4-2, the J call TRBJ2-7, with 8 bases fitting TRBD2. With 0 bases clipped from V and 5 bases from J, the junction kept 6 bases outside the gene matches. From germline, CDR1 is LGHNA and CDR2 YNFKEQ. The CDR3 has 15 amino acids.